What follows are 13 T cell receptor beta chains derived from one specimen sequenced in a study of cytomegalovirus exposure and HLA in healthy donors. Use of 60 Vbeta and 13 Jbeta primers characterized the PCR. The protocol was immunoSEQ multiplex PCR, while the TCRdb copy is restricted to in-frame clones and leaves out a portion. The data contain more than 100,000 clones, approximately 80% of them seen just once; the ten biggest clones take up around 1.5%. Source material: PBMCs. These receptor sequences come from a young woman in good health and CMV-seronegative.

The sample holds a few counts of this clone. The chain recombines TRBV5-1 with TRBJ1-1; D gene uncertain. Germline V gene data show CDR1 as SGHRS and CDR2 as YFSETQ. Trimming took 4 bases from V and 2 from J, leaving 9 bases between them. The CDR3 covers 13 residues. The chain's CDR3 is CASSAGRNTEAFF. CDR3 DNA: TGCGCCAGCAGCGCGGGGAGAAACACTGAAGCTTTCTTT.

The rearrangement uses TRBV30 and TRBJ2-5, with 7 nucleotides matching TRBD1. This CDR3 has 12 amino acids. V dropped 7 bases and J dropped 5; count of bases not matched to a gene: 7. Germline CDR1 GTSNPN, CDR2 SVGIG (reference sequence). CDR3 loop: CAYHLGGETQYF. CDR3 in DNA: TGTGCCTATCACCTAGGGGGCGAGACCCAGTACTTC.

The DNA for the CDR3 is TGCGCCAGCAGCTTGAGGGTCGGGGCGGGGTACGAGCAGTACTTC. Translation gives CASSLRVGAGYEQYF. The rearrangement joins TRBV5-1 to TRBJ2-7; D might be TRBD2 (6 bases). This CDR3 is 15 amino acids long. The germline V and J ends were trimmed by 1 base and 4 bases, with 15 bases remaining between them. Germline CDR1 and CDR2: SGHRS and YFSETQ.

The J gene is TRBJ2-7, the V gene TRBV14, with 10 bases identical to TRBD2. The V gene's germline CDR1 is SGHDN and CDR2 FVKESK. V was pared by 1 base and J by 3 bases, with 3 bases of the junction left unmatched. CDR3 length equals 15 residues. The CDR3 protein is CASSQGLAGVYEQYF. The DNA for the CDR3 is TGTGCCAGCAGCCAAGGCCTAGCGGGAGTCTACGAGCAGTACTTC.

The V gene is TRBV28, the J gene TRBJ2-7; D ambiguous. Per the germline V gene, CDR1 is MDHEN and CDR2 is SYDVKM. CDR3 length: 15 residues. Trimming pared 2 bases from V and 3 bases from J, leaving 14 bases between. CDR3 nucleotides: TGTGCCAGCAGTTTAGAGGTCCCCTGGTACTACGAGCAGTACTTC. This translates into CASSLEVPWYYEQYF.

V gene TRBV14 combines with J gene TRBJ2-3; no definite D call. CDR3 length equals 12 residues. V was shortened by 4 bases and J by 6 bases, with 8 bases between the two germline ends. CDR1 is SGHDN, CDR2 FVKESK, per germline. CDR3 in amino acids: CASSPNWDTQYF. The CDR3 bases are TGTGCCAGCAGCCCAAACTGGGATACGCAGTATTTT.

In its sample, this clone was seen a few times. The rearrangement uses TRBV5-1 and TRBJ2-7; 12 bases agree with TRBD2. Trimming took 4 bases from V and 0 from J; bases not matched to a gene: 14. Per the germline V gene, CDR1 is SGHRS and CDR2 is YFSETQ. This CDR3 is 19 amino acids long. The DNA of the CDR3 is TGCGCCAGCAGCCACCTTACACGAGGACTAGCGGGGCTCTCCTACGAGCAGTACTTC. It yields the protein CASSHLTRGLAGLSYEQYF.

V usage is TRBV19 and J usage is TRBJ2-1, with D unresolved. The CDR3 loop spans 18 amino acids. V was cut by 5 bases and J by 0 bases, with 20 bases left in between. Germline V gives CDR1 LNHDA, CDR2 SQIVND (reference sequence). CDR3: CASSRRSPKPLSYNEQFF. The CDR3 region has the DNA TGTGCCAGTAGTCGCAGGTCCCCTAAGCCCCTCTCCTACAATGAGCAGTTCTTC.

The table lists this clone with a few counts. V and J are TRBV30 and TRBJ2-3, with a tentative D call TRBD1 (7 bases). Trimming took 1 base from V and 5 from J, leaving 13 bases between them. The CDR3 contains 14 residues. Looked up from germline, CDR1 is GTSNPN and CDR2 is SVGIG (reference sequence). Written as DNA, the CDR3 is TGTGCCTGGAGTGGGAGGGGGCAAGTAGATACGCAGTATTTT. Translated, it gives CAWSGRGQVDTQYF. The whole variable domain, filled in from reference TRBV30 and TRBJ2-3, reads SQTIHQWPATLVQPVGSPLSLECTVEGTSNPNLYWYRQAAGRGLQLLFYSVGIGQISSEVPQNLSASRPQDRQFILSSKKLLLSDSGFYLCAWSGRGQVDTQYFGPGTRLTVL.

The rearrangement uses TRBV5-1 and TRBJ2-5; D might be TRBD2 (6 bases). Germline CDR1 is SGHRS and CDR2 is YFSETQ. The V gene lost 2 bases and the J gene lost 5 bases, with 10 bases spanning the gap. This CDR3 is 13 amino acids long. This chain's CDR3 is CASSFRGEETQYF. The CDR3 DNA reads TGCGCCAGCAGCTTCCGCGGGGAGGAGACCCAGTACTTC.

This chain links TRBV5-1 with TRBJ2-7; TRBD1 might be the D (5 bases). Germline lookup yields CDR1 SGHRS and CDR2 YFSETQ. V was pared by 2 bases and J by 3 bases, with 12 bases between. CDR3 length equals 14 residues. CDR3 coding DNA: TGCGCCAGCAGCTTACAGGTAGGGGACTACGAGCAGTACTTC. It encodes CASSLQVGDYEQYF.

This clone occurred a few times. The CDR3 is CSVEEEDRENGYTF. The CDR3 DNA reads TGCAGCGTTGAAGAAGAGGACAGGGAAAATGGCTACACCTTC. J is TRBJ1-2 and V is TRBV29-1, with TRBD1 identical over 8 bases. The CDR3 contains 14 residues. CDR1 SQVTM and CDR2 ANQGSEA come from the germline V gene. With V trimmed by 0 bases and J by 6 bases, 6 bases remained unmatched.

This CDR3 reads CASRSGNTEAFF. CDR3 bases: TGTGCCAGTAGATCGGGGAACACTGAAGCTTTCTTT. The chain employs TRBV19 and TRBJ1-1, with D unresolved. Germline assignment: CDR1 LNHDA and CDR2 SQIVND (reference sequence). V was cut by 6 bases and J by 1 base, with 6 bases left in between. CDR3 size: 12 residues.